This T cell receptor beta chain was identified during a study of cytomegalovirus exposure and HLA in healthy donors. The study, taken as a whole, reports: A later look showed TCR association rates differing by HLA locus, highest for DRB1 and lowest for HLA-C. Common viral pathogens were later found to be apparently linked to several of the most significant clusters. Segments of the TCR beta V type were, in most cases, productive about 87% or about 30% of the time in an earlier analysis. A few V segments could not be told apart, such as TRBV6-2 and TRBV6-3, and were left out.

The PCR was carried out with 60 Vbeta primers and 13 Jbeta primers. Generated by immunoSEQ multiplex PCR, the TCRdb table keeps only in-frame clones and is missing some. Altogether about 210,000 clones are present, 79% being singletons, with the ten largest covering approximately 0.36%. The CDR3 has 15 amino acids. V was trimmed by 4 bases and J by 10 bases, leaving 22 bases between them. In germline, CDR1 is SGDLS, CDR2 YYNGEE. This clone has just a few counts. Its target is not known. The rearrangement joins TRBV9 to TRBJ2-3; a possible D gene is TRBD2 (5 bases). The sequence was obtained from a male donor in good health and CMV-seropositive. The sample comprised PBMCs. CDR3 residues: CASSPIEGLISPQYF. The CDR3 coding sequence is TGTGCCAGCAGCCCTATTGAGGGCCTAATATCCCCGCAGTATTTT.